The rows below give T cell receptor beta chains drawn from one sample of a study of tumor-infiltrating lymphocytes in primary liver carcinoma. Using its own MiXCR run on the multiplex PCR reads, TCRdb lists one record per CDR3 protein. The sample includes some 200,000 distinct CDR3 sequences, 65% of them seen just once. Sequencing was performed on peripheral blood. All receptors derive from a woman between 55 and 75 years old with primary liver carcinoma and hepatitis B virus infection. CDR3s include the opening cysteine and the closing phenylalanine or tryptophan. A D gene is named only where the DNA matches it firmly. Some rows mark clone size as missing; the rest say once, few, many or name a class of expanded clone.

J gene | clone size | V gene | D gene | CDR3 DNA | CDR3 protein
TRBJ2-3 | few | TRBV28 | - | TGTGCCAGCAGCCGCACAGGGTTAGATACGCAGTATTTT | CASSRTGLDTQYF
TRBJ2-2 | many | TRBV5-4 | TRBD2 | TGTGCCAGCAGGTCCGGGACTAGCAGGAACACCGGGGAGCTGTTTTTT | CASRSGTSRNTGELFF
TRBJ1-5 | many | TRBV6-6 | - | TGTGCCAGCAGGCGTGGGGGCAGGGCGGGCCAGCCCCAGCATTTT | CASRRGGRAGQPQHF
TRBJ2-5 | many | TRBV28 | - | TGTGCCAGCAGTCGACCGAGCCCCTACCAAGAGACCCAGTACTTC | CASSRPSPYQETQYF
TRBJ1-1 | many | TRBV5-6 | - | TGTGCCAGCAGCCGAGGGGTGGGGATGGGCACTGAAGCTTTCTTT | CASSRGVGMGTEAFF
TRBJ2-5 | - | TRBV6-5 | - | TGTGACAGCAGTTACTCGGTGAGGGCCCGTTCCCGGGAGACCCAGTACTTC | CDSSYSVRARSRETQYF
TRBJ1-6 | - | TRBV28 | TRBD1 | TGTGCCAGCATGACCGGGACAGGGACGTCACCCCTCCACTTT | CASMTGTGTSPLHF
TRBJ2-1 | - | TRBV11-2 | TRBD1 | TGCGCCAGCAGCTCCCCGGGACAGTCCTACAATGAGCAGTTCTTC | CASSSPGQSYNEQFF
TRBJ1-5 | - | TRBV6-5 | - | TGTGCCAGCAGTTACTTCCTGGGCCAGCTCCAGCATTTT | CASSYFLGQLQHF
TRBJ1-2 | - | TRBV11-2 | TRBD1 | TGTGTCAGCGGTCCTCGACAGGGGGGTGATCACTATGGCTACACCTTC | CVSGPRQGGDHYGYTF
TRBJ2-1 | few | TRBV6-4 | - | TGTGCCAGCAGTAAGGACCGACACAATGAGCAGTTCTTC | CASSKDRHNEQFF
TRBJ1-1 | many | TRBV4-2 | - | TGTGCCAGCAGCCAGCCCGGGTCCGTCGGCACTGAAGCTTTCTTT | CASSQPGSVGTEAFF
TRBJ1-1 | - | TRBV28 | - | TGTGCCAGCAGTTTAATAGGGCCCACTGAAGCTTTCTTT | CASSLIGPTEAFF
TRBJ2-2 | - | TRBV6-1 | - | TGTACCAGCACCCGCCGCGACACGAACACCGGGGAGCTGTTTTTT | CTSTRRDTNTGELFF
TRBJ2-3 | - | TRBV5-1 | - | TGCGCCAGCAGCTTCGTGGACAGTACCACAGATACGCAGTATTTT | CASSFVDSTTDTQYF
TRBJ1-5 | - | TRBV23-1 | TRBD1 | TGCGCCAGCAGTCAATCGAGTACAGGGGACAATCAGCCCCAGCATTTT | CASSQSSTGDNQPQHF
TRBJ1-4 | - | TRBV6-5 | - | TGTGCCAGCAGAGGACAGAGGGAAAAACTGTGTTTT | CASRGQREKLCF
TRBJ2-2 | many | TRBV5-4 | TRBD2 | TGTGCCAGCAGCCCCCGGGGGGGATCATTCACCGGGGAGCTGTTTTTT | CASSPRGGSFTGELFF
TRBJ1-5 | many | TRBV6-2/TRBV6-3 | - | TGTGCCAGCAGTTCCTACAGGGAAACTCAGCCCCAGCATTTT | CASSSYRETQPQHF
TRBJ2-5 | - | TRBV6-9 | - | TGTGCCAGCATTTATACTGGTAGCGGTCAGTACCAAGCGACCCAGTACTTC | CASIYTGSGQYQATQYF
TRBJ1-2 | - | TRBV7-9 | - | TGTACCAGCAGCTTCGGACAAGATGGCTACACCTTC | CTSSFGQDGYTF
TRBJ1-2 | - | TRBV20-1 | - | TGCAGTGCTAGATTGTTTACGGGGGCGACCGGGTATGGCTACACATTC | CSARLFTGATGYGYTF
TRBJ2-7 | many | TRBV5-4 | - | TGTGCCAGCAGCTTTACTGGTTACAACGAGCAGTACTTC | CASSFTGYNEQYF
TRBJ2-1 | - | TRBV12-3/TRBV12-4 | - | TGTGCCAGCAGTCCCCAGACAATCTCCTACAATGAGCAGTTCTTC | CASSPQTISYNEQFF
TRBJ2-5 | few | TRBV9 | TRBD2 | TGTGCCAGCAGCGTAGCTGCTAGCGGGAGAGAAGAGACCCAGTACTTC | CASSVAASGREETQYF
TRBJ2-5 | - | TRBV5-1 | - | TGCACCAGCAGCTTGGCCTCCATCGGCCGCCAAGAGACCCAGTACTTC | CTSSLASIGRQETQYF
TRBJ1-1 | - | TRBV5-1 | - | TGCGCCAGCAGCTTGGACGGGATGAACACTGAAGCTTTCTTT | CASSLDGMNTEAFF
TRBJ2-1 | many | TRBV11-2 | TRBD2 | TGTGCCAGCAGCGCACTAGCGGCAAACAATGAGCAGTTCTTC | CASSALAANNEQFF
TRBJ2-1 | - | TRBV13 | - | TGTGCCAGCAGCTTGGCCCGCAGGGAGCAGTTCTTC | CASSLARREQFF
TRBJ2-6 | few | TRBV28 | TRBD1 | TGTGCCAGCCAAAGGGGGCAAGGGGCCAACGTCCTGACTTTC | CASQRGQGANVLTF
TRBJ2-3 | many | TRBV5-1 | TRBD2 | TGCGCCAGCAGCTCCCGGACTAGCGGCATCACAGATACGCAGTATTTT | CASSSRTSGITDTQYF
TRBJ2-1 | - | TRBV11-2 | - | TGTGTCAGCAGCTTAGGAAGTGGGAGCCCAAGTGAGCAGTTCTTC | CVSSLGSGSPSEQFF
TRBJ2-1 | - | TRBV10-1 | - | TGCGCCAGCAGTAGGACTGGCGTAACGACGGGCAATGAGCAGTTCTTC | CASSRTGVTTGNEQFF
TRBJ2-7 | many | TRBV10-2 | - | TGCGCCAGCCACGTCAGCGGCGCCTACGAGCAGTACTTC | CASHVSGAYEQYF
TRBJ2-1 | - | TRBV28 | TRBD2 | TGTGCCAGCAGTTTATGGGGACTAGCGGGAGGTAGGCAGACCAGAAATGAGCAGTTCTTC | CASSLWGLAGGRQTRNEQFF
TRBJ1-5 | many | TRBV6-6 | TRBD1 | TGTGCCAGCAGTACTCGGGCTGGACAGGGGCGAGGTAGCAATCAGCCCCAGCATTTT | CASSTRAGQGRGSNQPQHF
TRBJ1-5 | - | TRBV28 | - | TGTGCCAGCAGTTTATGGTTCTCCGGGGATCAGCCCCAGCATTTT | CASSLWFSGDQPQHF
TRBJ2-1 | - | TRBV29-1 | TRBD2 | TGCAGCGTTGCAGGACTAGCCTATGAGCAGTTCTTC | CSVAGLAYEQFF
TRBJ2-7 | - | TRBV11-3 | - | TGTGCCAGCAGCTTAATGCTAACTAGGGCCGGGCAGTACTTC | CASSLMLTRAGQYF
TRBJ2-3 | - | TRBV11-2 | - | TGTCCTAGCAGCTCGACTGTTCATGCGCAGTATTTT | CPSSSTVHAQYF
TRBJ2-1 | - | TRBV5-1 | TRBD2 | TGCGCCAGCAGCTTTAGCGGGAGGGCGGCCAATGAGCAGTTCTTC | CASSFSGRAANEQFF
TRBJ2-5 | many | TRBV5-1 | - | TGCGCCAGCAGCTTGGAGGGCAGGATCCAAGAGACCCAGTACTTC | CASSLEGRIQETQYF
TRBJ2-1 | - | TRBV7-9 | TRBD2 | TGTGCCAGCAGCCCCACGGGGAACGGGAGGGCCAGTGAGCAGTTCTTC | CASSPTGNGRASEQFF
TRBJ2-7 | many | TRBV12-3/TRBV12-4 | - | TGTGCCAGCAGTACCGGAGGGGGCTCAAGCTCCTACGAGCAGTACTTC | CASSTGGGSSSYEQYF
TRBJ2-7 | - | TRBV4-1 | TRBD2 | TGCGCCAGTAGCTGGGAAGCGGGAGGCTACGAGCAGTACTTC | CASSWEAGGYEQYF
TRBJ2-5 | many | TRBV11-3 | - | TGTGCCAGCAGCTTAGTCGTGGGGGCTAGTCAAGAGACCCAGTACTTC | CASSLVVGASQETQYF